This T cell receptor (beta chain) was obtained from a study of Ad26.COV2.S vaccination and SARS-CoV-2 variants. Germline-derived CDR1 and CDR2 are SGHKS and YYEKEE (reference sequence). This CDR3 has 13 amino acids. V lost 5 bases, J lost 8 bases, and 14 bases lay in between. Treatment noted: roughly 19 received Ad26.COV2.S at low or high dose, single or two shots; about 5 received placebo; per-sample allocation not given. Material that was analyzed had been drawn on day 63 after the first vaccine or placebo injection. What was given as vaccine was an Ad26 vector encoding Wuhan-strain SARS-CoV-2 spike. The data were produced by immunoSEQ multiplex PCR, yet TCRdb's version contains in-frame clones alone and is incomplete. The sample records hundreds of thousands of clones, around 86% being singletons.

V is TRBV5-5 and J is TRBJ2-1, with TRBD2 as a possible D gene (5 bases). This TCR was recovered from a person between 18 and 59 years old who received the Ad26.COV2.S COVID-19 vaccine or a placebo. The sample was peripheral blood, taken in a trial of Ad26.COV2.S vaccine versus placebo. In DNA, the CDR3 is TGTGCCAGCAGGAGGGTCCTTGGTGATGAGCAGTTCTTC. Residues: CASRRVLGDEQFF.